One sample yielded the 12 T cell receptor beta chains listed below, sequenced in a study of blood T cell repertoires in COVID-19. The method was immunoSEQ multiplex PCR; TCRdb's version includes in-frame clones alone and lacks a portion of them. The sample records tens of thousands of clones, around 90% being singletons. The specimen sequenced was peripheral blood. These receptors came from a woman older than 75 with active or convalescent COVID-19.

The chain couples TRBV6-4 to TRBJ2-1, with 14 bases that match TRBD2. The CDR3 sequence is 16 residues long. Germline lookup yields CDR1 MRHNA and CDR2 SNTAGT. J was trimmed by 7 bases and V by 5 bases; bases with no gene match: 7. CDR3 amino acids: CASSPGTSGSRNEQFF. CDR3 coding DNA: TGTGCCAGCAGTCCCGGGACTAGCGGGAGCCGGAATGAGCAGTTCTTC.

This chain joins TRBV7-2 and TRBJ2-1; TRBD2 aligns across 8 bases. V was clipped by 2 bases and J by 9 bases; unmatched bases: 6. The germline V gene has CDR1 SGHTA and CDR2 FQGNSA. CDR3 size: 14 residues. This chain's CDR3 is CASSLLRSGGEQFF. DNA for the CDR3: TGTGCCAGCAGCTTACTGAGGAGCGGGGGTGAGCAGTTCTTC.

The chain recombines TRBV25-1 with TRBJ1-6; maybe TRBD1 (6 bases). Germline CDR1 reads MGHDK; CDR2 reads SYGVNS. CDR3 length: 16 residues. V lost 7 bases, J lost 1 base, and 14 bases lay in between. CDR3 sequence: CASMPTGTSYNSPLHF. The CDR3 bases are TGTGCCAGCATGCCAACCGGGACATCCTATAATTCACCCCTCCACTTT.

V gene TRBV5-1 combines with J gene TRBJ1-4; 9 bases agree with TRBD1. The CDR3 totals 17 residues. CDR1 and CDR2 from the germline V gene are SGHRS and YFSETQ. V was clipped by 0 bases and J by 2 bases; unmatched bases: 5. CDR3 protein: CASSLAGTGPTNEKLFF. The CDR3 DNA sequence: TGCGCCAGCAGCTTGGCTGGGACAGGGCCCACTAATGAAAAACTGTTTTTT.

This sequence joins TRBV18 and TRBJ2-1; 8 bases match TRBD2. V lost 2 bases to trimming and J lost 4 bases; unmatched junction nucleotides: 7. Germline CDR1 and CDR2: KGHSH and LQKENI. The CDR3 is 16 residues long. Here the CDR3 reads CASSPFGLADYNEQFF. CDR3 coding DNA: TGTGCCAGCTCACCATTCGGACTAGCAGATTACAATGAGCAGTTCTTC.

The chain uses TRBV2 and TRBJ1-1, with 8 nucleotides matching TRBD1. CDR1 is SNHLY, CDR2 FYNNEI, per germline. The CDR3 loop spans 15 amino acids. Losses at the gene ends were 1 base for V and 3 bases for J; bases not matched to a gene: 4. Written as DNA, the CDR3 is TGTGCCAGCAGTGAAGTAACAGGGGGGCACACTGAAGCTTTCTTT. It yields the protein CASSEVTGGHTEAFF.

This chain connects TRBV28 to TRBJ2-2; 7 bases map to TRBD1. CDR1 is MDHEN and CDR2 is SYDVKM in the germline V gene. V lost 3 bases and J lost 0; bases outside the gene matches: 4. The CDR3 runs to 16 residues. CDR3 region: CASSLSTGTNTGELFF. DNA of the CDR3: TGTGCCAGCAGTTTGTCGACAGGGACGAACACCGGGGAGCTGTTTTTT.

The gene calls are TRBV29-1 and TRBJ2-1, with 14 bases lining up with TRBD2. V was clipped by 6 bases and J by 8 bases; unmatched bases: 6. This CDR3 region has 14 residues. Looked up from germline, CDR1 is SQVTM and CDR2 is ANQGSEA. CDR3 in DNA: TGCAGCGTCCCCGGGACTAGCGGGAGCCATGAGCAGTTCTTC. It encodes CSVPGTSGSHEQFF.

The gene calls are TRBV2 and TRBJ1-5; maybe TRBD1 (5 bases). Germline V gene lookup returns CDR1 SNHLY and CDR2 FYNNEI. The CDR3 is 14 residues long. The V end was cut by 7 bases, the J end by 4 bases, with 14 bases between. CDR3 in DNA: TGTGCCAGCACGACGGGGGAGGGGAATCAGCCCCAGCATTTT. Translating it yields CASTTGEGNQPQHF.

The CDR3 region is CASSFLGQGAHEQYF. In nucleotides, the CDR3 is TGTGCCAGCAGTTTTTTGGGGCAGGGGGCACACGAGCAGTACTTC. The genes are TRBV28 and TRBJ2-7, with 8 bases aligning to TRBD1. CDR1 and CDR2 (germline): MDHEN, SYDVKM. CDR3 size: 15 residues. V lost 3 bases to trimming and J lost 5 bases; unmatched junction nucleotides: 9. Drawing the rest from reference TRBV28 and TRBJ2-7, the complete variable domain is DVKVTQSSRYLVKRTGEKVFLECVQDMDHENMFWYRQDPGLGLRLIYFSYDVKMKEKGDIPEGYSVSREKKERFSLILESASTNQTSMYLCASSFLGQGAHEQYFGPGTRLTVT.

The genes are TRBV5-8 and TRBJ1-1; D unresolved. Between the trimmed V and J ends, which lost 2 bases and 3 bases, there was a span of 8 bases. The CDR3 is 13 residues long. Looked up from germline, CDR1 is SGHTS and CDR2 is YDEGEE. CDR3 bases: TGTGCCAGCAGCTTAGTTACGGACACTGAAGCTTTCTTT. Translating it yields CASSLVTDTEAFF. The complete variable domain, with remaining parts taken from reference TRBV5-8 and TRBJ1-1, reads EAGVTQSPTHLIKTRGQQATLRCSPISGHTSVYWYQQALGLGLQFLLWYDEGEERNRGNFPPRFSGRQFPNYSSELNVNALELEDSALYLCASSLVTDTEAFFGQGTRLTVV.

The chain is built from TRBV28 and TRBJ2-7, with TRBD1 identical over 7 bases. The CDR3 is made up of 14 amino acids. Germline assignment: CDR1 MDHEN and CDR2 SYDVKM. The trim removed 5 bases at V and 0 bases at J, leaving 4 bases unmatched. CDR3 nucleotides: TGTGCCAGCAGTCTAACAGGGGCCTCCTACGAGCAGTACTTC. As protein: CASSLTGASYEQYF. Supplemented by reference TRBV28 and TRBJ2-7, the full variable domain reads DVKVTQSSRYLVKRTGEKVFLECVQDMDHENMFWYRQDPGLGLRLIYFSYDVKMKEKGDIPEGYSVSREKKERFSLILESASTNQTSMYLCASSLTGASYEQYFGPGTRLTVT.